These 24 T cell receptor beta chains were sequenced from one sample in a study of blood T cell repertoires in COVID-19. Sequencing was performed with immunoSEQ multiplex PCR; in TCRdb, only in-frame clones are kept and a portion is missing. The sample carries 250,000 to 400,000 clones, about nine tenths recorded once. The sample taken for sequencing was PBMCs or T cells enriched from blood (not recorded which). These receptors all stem from a man in his 60s who had recovered from COVID-19.

This clone was seen once. The chain recombines TRBV28 with TRBJ2-6; D is ambiguous. The V end was cut by 1 base, the J end by 4 bases, with 8 bases between. The CDR3 loop spans 15 amino acids. Germline V gene sequence: CDR1 MDHEN, CDR2 SYDVKM. The CDR3 DNA follows: TGTGCCAGCAGTTTATTTGGTGCGGGGGCCAACGTCCTGACTTTC. Protein sequence: CASSLFGAGANVLTF.

This clone was seen just once. J is TRBJ2-6 and V is TRBV4-3; TRBD2 might be the D (7 bases). Trimming took 0 bases from V and 3 from J, leaving 15 bases between them. The CDR3 length is 18 residues. The germline CDR1 and CDR2 sequences are LGHNA and YSLEER. This chain's CDR3 is CASSQDARGASGANVLTF. For the CDR3, the DNA is TGCGCCAGCAGCCAAGATGCACGGGGGGCTAGTGGGGCCAACGTCCTGACTTTC.

The genes are TRBV4-2 and TRBJ2-7; possible D gene TRBD1, 5 bases. The CDR3 contains 14 residues. Germline loops: CDR1 LGHNA, CDR2 YNFKEQ. V was pared by 0 bases and J by 4 bases, with 10 bases between. DNA for the CDR3: TGTGCCAGCAGCCAAGATCAGGGATCGTACGAGCAGTACTTC. Translation gives CASSQDQGSYEQYF.

V is TRBV6-5 and J is TRBJ1-2; D might be TRBD1 (6 bases). Trimming cost V 6 bases and J 3 bases, with 14 bases left between them. Germline V gene lookup returns CDR1 MNHEY and CDR2 SVGAGI. This CDR3 contains 14 residues. The CDR3, as DNA: TGTGCCAGCAGCCCGGGGGGCTTGGACTATGGCTACACCTTC. It specifies CASSPGGLDYGYTF.

The J gene is TRBJ1-5, the V gene TRBV24-1; 10 positions match TRBD1. With V trimmed by 4 bases and J by 4 bases, 6 bases remained unmatched. Per germline, CDR1 KGHDR and CDR2 SFDVKD. The CDR3 is made up of 16 amino acids. The CDR3 reads CATSDTTGGGNQPQHF. In DNA form, the CDR3 reads TGTGCCACCAGTGACACGACAGGGGGCGGGAATCAGCCCCAGCATTTT.

V gene TRBV14 combines with J gene TRBJ2-5; TRBD2 matches at 10 bases. V was pared by 3 bases and J by 5 bases, with 12 bases of the junction left unmatched. The CDR3 runs 17 residues. Per the germline V gene, CDR1 is SGHDN and CDR2 is FVKESK. The CDR3 here is CASSQGRISGGGETQYF. In DNA form, the CDR3 reads TGTGCCAGCAGCCAGGGAAGAATCAGCGGGGGGGGTGAGACCCAGTACTTC.

The V gene is TRBV9, the J gene TRBJ1-6; possibly TRBD1 for D (6 bases). The CDR3 sequence is 14 residues long. Trimming removed 0 bases from V and 6 bases from J, with 7 bases in between. Looked up from germline, CDR1 is SGDLS and CDR2 is YYNGEE. CDR3: CASSVAGVNSPLHF. In DNA form, the CDR3 reads TGTGCCAGCAGCGTAGCAGGGGTTAATTCACCCCTCCACTTT.

The chain couples TRBV12-3 or TRBV12-4 to TRBJ2-2; D call uncertain. Trimming removed 4 bases from V and 5 bases from J, with 5 bases in between. The CDR3 is 12 amino acids. The CDR3 here is CASSYLTGELFF. CDR3 DNA: TGTGCCAGCAGTTACTTAACCGGGGAGCTGTTTTTT.

The chain joins TRBV18 to TRBJ1-1; TRBD1 is a possible D gene (6 bases). V was pared by 3 bases and J by 10 bases, with 18 bases between. There are 14 residues in the CDR3. In germline, CDR1 is KGHSH, CDR2 LQKENI. The CDR3 protein is CASSPNRDVRGAFF. Written as DNA, the CDR3 is TGTGCCAGCTCACCGAACAGGGACGTGAGGGGAGCTTTCTTT.

The chain joins TRBV4-3 to TRBJ2-5; D not resolved. Deletions cut 1 base from V and 3 bases from J, with 12 bases between. CDR3 size: 15 residues. Germline V gene data show CDR1 as LGHNA and CDR2 as YSLEER. CDR3: CASSQGWSTKETQYF. CDR3 coding DNA: TGCGCCAGCAGCCAAGGCTGGAGCACCAAAGAGACCCAGTACTTC.

The chain combines TRBV24-1 with TRBJ2-7; weak D call: TRBD1 (6 bases). V lost 6 bases to trimming and J lost 5 bases, with 13 bases between them. Looked up from germline, CDR1 is KGHDR and CDR2 is SFDVKD. This CDR3 region has 13 residues. CDR3 coding DNA: TGTGCCACCAGTACCACAACAGGGAACGAGCAGTACTTC. Translated, it gives CATSTTTGNEQYF.

The chain links TRBV5-1 to TRBJ1-1; 9 bases line up with TRBD1. CDR3 length: 14 residues. Looked up from germline, CDR1 is SGHRS and CDR2 is YFSETQ. Losses at the gene ends were 3 bases for V and 2 bases for J; bases not matched to a gene: 2. CDR3 in DNA: TGCGCCAGCAGCTGGACAGGGGAAAACACTGAAGCTTTCTTT. Translation gives CASSWTGENTEAFF.

This chain connects TRBV12-3 or TRBV12-4 to TRBJ1-2; TRBD1 might be the D (6 bases). V was cut by 0 bases and J by 4 bases, with 6 bases left in between. The CDR3 consists of 13 residues. The CDR3 DNA reads TGTGCCAGCAGTTTAGCCAGGGGCTATGGCTACACCTTC. Translating it yields CASSLARGYGYTF.

The CDR3 protein is CATSRTSSGYGYTF. DNA for the CDR3: TGTGCCACCAGCAGAACCTCCTCGGGTTATGGCTACACCTTC. This chain uses TRBV15 with TRBJ1-2; D is uncertain. Germline assignment: CDR1 LNHNV and CDR2 YYDKDF (reference sequence). The V end lost 2 bases, the J end lost 5 bases, and 12 bases lay between the germline ends. This CDR3 has 14 amino acids.

The rearrangement uses TRBV9 and TRBJ1-1; possibly TRBD1 for D (5 bases). From germline, CDR1 is SGDLS and CDR2 YYNGEE. The CDR3 loop spans 15 amino acids. V lost 0 bases and J 6 bases, leaving 15 bases between the germline ends. In nucleotides, the CDR3 is TGTGCCAGCAGCGTAGAGCCGGGACTAAAGTCTGAAGCTTTCTTT. Its protein product is CASSVEPGLKSEAFF.

This clone was observed once. This chain joins TRBV11-3 and TRBJ2-1; 8 bases align to TRBD2. The V gene's germline CDR1 is SGHNT and CDR2 YENEEA. After removal of 5 bases from V and 8 bases from J, the junction contained 14 bases not matched to a gene. There are 16 residues in the CDR3. The CDR3 region is CASSAPGTRFFDEQFF. The CDR3 DNA is TGTGCCAGCAGCGCCCCCGGGACTAGGTTCTTCGATGAGCAGTTCTTC.

The chain uses TRBV7-9 and TRBJ1-1, with 10 nucleotides matching TRBD1. The CDR3 consists of 16 residues. The J segment lost 1 base and the V segment lost 5 bases, leaving 7 bases of the junction unmatched. In germline, CDR1 is SEHNR, CDR2 FQNEAQ (reference sequence). Here the CDR3 reads CASSQTGGARNTEAFF. In DNA form, the CDR3 reads TGTGCCAGCAGCCAGACAGGGGGCGCGAGGAACACTGAAGCTTTCTTT.

The J gene is TRBJ2-1, the V gene TRBV27; 11 bases match TRBD2. V lost 6 bases to trimming and J lost 4 bases; unmatched junction nucleotides: 5. The CDR3 sequence is 15 residues long. In germline, CDR1 is MNHEY, CDR2 SMNVEV (reference sequence). The CDR3 nucleotides are TGTGCCAGCAGGGTAGCGGGGGGGCCTTACAATGAGCAGTTCTTC. It is translated as CASRVAGGPYNEQFF.

The rearrangement joins TRBV3-1 (or the pseudogene TRBV3-2) to TRBJ2-5; 11 positions agree with TRBD2. Germline V CDR1 and CDR2: LGHDT, YNNKEL (reference sequence). J was trimmed by 4 bases and V by 6 bases; bases with no gene match: 10. The CDR3 is 16 amino acids. CDR3: CASRRNSGGVGETQYF. The CDR3 DNA sequence: TGTGCCAGCAGACGAAATAGCGGGGGGGTAGGAGAGACCCAGTACTTC.

This chain connects TRBV6-5 to TRBJ2-2; TRBD2 agrees at 7 bases. Germline V gives CDR1 MNHEY, CDR2 SVGAGI. Trimming cost V 5 bases and J 4 bases; bases outside gene matches: 7. This CDR3 has 15 amino acids. CDR3 protein: CASSTPQRGTGELFF. In DNA, the CDR3 is TGTGCCAGCAGTACCCCCCAGCGGGGCACCGGGGAGCTGTTTTTT.

There are a few counts of this clone. The chain carries TRBV2 and TRBJ2-1; D unclear. The CDR3 is 14 residues long. V lost 7 bases to trimming and J lost 9 bases, with 19 bases between them. Per germline, CDR1 SNHLY and CDR2 FYNNEI. DNA of the CDR3: TGTGCCAGCAAAGTTATAGTCCTCCTCGGTGAGCAGTTCTTC. Protein sequence: CASKVIVLLGEQFF.

The chain has TRBV6-1 and TRBJ2-3, with TRBD2 matching 8 bases. The CDR3 extends over 16 amino acids. V trimming: 1 base; J trimming: 2 bases; junction bases outside the gene matches: 5. From germline, CDR1 is MNHNS and CDR2 SASEGT. CDR3 DNA sequence: TGTGCCAGCAGTGAAGTTGCGGGAGGTAACACAGATACGCAGTATTTT. Encoded protein: CASSEVAGGNTDTQYF.

V and J are TRBV2 and TRBJ1-2; the match to TRBD1 covers 10 bases. V was pared by 4 bases and J by 4 bases, with 0 bases of the junction left unmatched. In germline, CDR1 is SNHLY, CDR2 FYNNEI. The CDR3 loop spans 13 amino acids. CDR3 amino acids: CASSGDRGYGYTF. CDR3 sequence (DNA): TGTGCCAGCAGTGGGGACAGGGGCTATGGCTACACCTTC.

This clone came up a few times. J is TRBJ2-2 and V is TRBV7-6; D gene unclear. CDR1 SGHVS and CDR2 FNYEAQ come from the germline V gene. Between the trimmed V and J ends, which lost 2 bases and 9 bases, there was a span of 10 bases. This CDR3 is built from 13 residues. Written as DNA, the CDR3 is TGTGCCAGCAGCTTATTGGGCTCCTGGGAGCTGTTTTTT. Translation: CASSLLGSWELFF.